The entry below gives a single TCR beta chain sequence along with its context. The data were obtained in a study of cytomegalovirus exposure and HLA in healthy donors. V lost 0 bases and J 6 bases, leaving 16 bases between the germline ends. The CDR3 totals 15 residues. Germline V CDR1 and CDR2: SGHRS, YFSETQ. In the PCR, 60 Vbeta and 13 Jbeta primers were used. Produced via immunoSEQ multiplex PCR; TCRdb's table is partial and in-frame only. The repertoire holds about 160,000 clones, with approximately 81% as singletons. The clonotype comes from a boy aged 2-9 years in good health and CMV-seronegative. The sample consisted of PBMCs. The chain combines TRBV5-1 with TRBJ2-7; D is perhaps TRBD1 (5 bases). The CDR3 is CASSLDQGIFLEQYF. DNA of the CDR3: TGCGCCAGCAGCTTGGATCAGGGAATCTTCCTCGAGCAGTACTTC.